Following are 30 T cell receptor beta chains from one sample sequenced in a study of Graves' ophthalmopathy and Graves' hyperthyroidism. RNA transcripts were the source from which TCR beta CDR3 regions were amplified. Second-round multiplex PCR followed a first-round RT-PCR using HTBI primers. MiXCR was run by TCRdb on the multiplex PCR reads, yielding one entry per CDR3 protein. The data show about 700,000 distinct CDR3 sequences, with around 40% seen just once and 44% held by the top ten. The sample taken for sequencing was peripheral blood. All receptors derive from an adult man with Graves' ophthalmopathy.

The chain employs TRBV15 and TRBJ1-2; D uncertain. Germline loops: CDR1 LNHNV, CDR2 YYDKDF (reference sequence). Trimming removed 5 bases from V and 3 bases from J, with 10 bases in between. The CDR3 runs to 13 residues. CDR3 sequence reads: CATSPDEDYGYTF. CDR3 nucleotides: TGTGCCACCAGCCCAGATGAGGACTATGGCTACACCTTC.

This clonotype came up many times. This chain joins TRBV12-3 or TRBV12-4 and TRBJ2-7, with D unresolved. There are 13 residues in the CDR3. V gave up 5 bases and J gave up 6 bases, with 14 bases separating them. CDR3 sequence reads: CASSPTPVGEQYF. The CDR3, as DNA: TGTGCCAGCAGTCCAACCCCAGTAGGCGAGCAGTACTTC.

This clonotype has only a few counts. The rearrangement links TRBV5-1 to TRBJ2-7; 8 nucleotides match TRBD2. This CDR3 region has 15 residues. V was pared by 4 bases and J by 1 base, with 7 bases of the junction left unmatched. Germline assignment: CDR1 SGHRS and CDR2 YFSETQ. The CDR3: CASSVGTRGSYEQYF. CDR3 nucleotides: TGCGCCAGCAGCGTCGGGACTAGAGGTTCCTACGAGCAGTACTTC.

The rearrangement links TRBV25-1 to TRBJ2-2; 10 bases align to TRBD2. This CDR3 is built from 16 residues. V lost 5 bases, J lost 7 bases, and 10 bases stayed unmatched. Per germline, CDR1 MGHDK and CDR2 SYGVNS. DNA of the CDR3: TGTGCCAGCAGTAAAAGAAGCGGGGGGGCTGGCGGGGAGCTGTTTTTT. This translates into CASSKRSGGAGGELFF.

The chain carries TRBV7-2 and TRBJ1-5; no clear D. The CDR3 totals 17 residues. V shed 5 bases and J shed 6 bases, with 23 bases lying between them. The germline V gene encodes CDR1 SGHTA and CDR2 FQGNSA. CDR3 DNA sequence: TGTGCCAGCAGCCTAACGGTTCTGGAGAAAGAGGGTCAGCCCCAGCATTTT. This gives the protein CASSLTVLEKEGQPQHF. The full variable domain, in which reference TRBV7-2 and TRBJ1-5 provide the parts outside the CDR3, is GAGVSQSPSNKVTEKGKDVELRCDPISGHTALYWYRQSLGQGLEFLIYFQGNSAPDKSGLPSDRFSAERTGGSVSTLTIQRTQQEDSAVYLCASSLTVLEKEGQPQHFGDGTRLSIL.

This clonotype has just a few counts. The chain recombines TRBV24-1 with TRBJ1-5, with D unresolved. V dropped 11 bases and J dropped 4 bases, with 14 bases sitting between them. CDR1 and CDR2 (germline): KGHDR, SFDVKD. This CDR3 has 13 residues. The CDR3 spells CASRNQANQPQHF. In DNA form, the CDR3 reads TGTGCCAGCAGGAATCAGGCGAATCAGCCCCAGCATTTT.

This clonotype was picked up many times. V usage is TRBV7-8 and J usage is TRBJ1-5, with 7 bases lining up with TRBD1. V dropped 5 bases and J dropped 3; count of bases not matched to a gene: 7. The CDR3 length is 15 residues. Germline-derived CDR1 and CDR2 are SGHVS and FQNEAQ. The CDR3 DNA reads TGTGCCAGCAGCACATCGCAGGGGGTCAATCAGCCCCAGCATTTT. It codes for CASSTSQGVNQPQHF.

This clonotype has at least ten counts. The CDR3 does not end in the conserved phenylalanine or tryptophan, so this is likely a read error. The rearrangement uses TRBV29-1 and TRBJ1-6; D unresolved. CDR3 length: 12 amino acids. CDR1 and CDR2 from the germline V gene are SQVTM and ANQGSEA. V lost 1 base and J 14 bases, leaving 12 bases between the germline ends. The CDR3 DNA sequence: TGCAGCGTTGAAGGCGACCCTGACACCCTCCACTCT. This codes for CSVEGDPDTLHS.

This clonotype has ten or more counts. The genes are TRBV29-1 and TRBJ2-5, with TRBD1 matching 10 bases. J was trimmed by 5 bases and V by 6 bases; bases with no gene match: 9. This CDR3 comprises 14 residues. Germline loops: CDR1 SQVTM, CDR2 ANQGSEA. Written as DNA, the CDR3 is TGCAGCGTCGCCGGACAGGGGGTATGGGAGACCCAGTACTTC. Translating it yields CSVAGQGVWETQYF.

The V gene is TRBV25-1, the J gene TRBJ1-4; 7 bases agree with TRBD1. Trimming cost V 6 bases and J 0 bases; bases outside gene matches: 10. Germline CDR1 reads MGHDK; CDR2 reads SYGVNS. The CDR3 sequence is 17 residues long. The CDR3 sequence: CASSPSQGDATNEKLFF. CDR3 nucleotide sequence: TGTGCCAGCAGCCCCTCCCAGGGGGACGCAACTAATGAAAAACTGTTTTTT.

This clonotype was seen ten or more times. The J gene is TRBJ1-2, the V gene TRBV2, with 7 bases matching TRBD1. The germline CDR1 and CDR2 sequences are SNHLY and FYNNEI. Germline trimming cut 4 bases from V and 7 bases from J; bases unmatched to any gene: 9. This CDR3 has 14 amino acids. CDR3 nucleotide sequence: TGTGCCAGCAGTGTAAAGGGGGCAATGTTTGGCTACACCTTC. This translates into CASSVKGAMFGYTF.

As regards this clonotype: This clone may be a read error of a much larger clone one base away. The chain uses TRBV7-6 and TRBJ2-2; a possible D gene is TRBD2 (6 bases). Germline V gives CDR1 SGHVS, CDR2 FNYEAQ. This CDR3 has 15 residues. CDR3 amino acids: CASGLIAENTGELFF. CDR3 DNA sequence: TGTGCCAGCGGCTTAATAGCGGAAAACACCGGGGAGCTGTTTTTT.

CDR3 residues: CASSTQGAGYEQYF. The CDR3 DNA is TGTGCCAGCAGTACACAGGGGGCGGGCTACGAGCAGTACTTC. The V and J genes are TRBV11-2 and TRBJ2-7, with 9 bases matching TRBD1. This CDR3 is built from 14 residues. From germline, CDR1 is SGHAT and CDR2 FQNNGV. The V and J ends lost 6 bases and 3 bases, in that order; junction bases with no gene match: 6.

In regard to this clonotype: One end of the junction is discordant with germline, which a read error may explain. The genes are TRBV10-3 and TRBJ2-7, with TRBD1 identical over 10 bases. Germline-derived CDR1 and CDR2 are ENHRY and SYGVKD. This CDR3 region has 14 residues. The CDR3 sequence: CANSPGTGAYEQYF. The CDR3 bases are TGTGCCAACAGTCCCGGGACAGGGGCCTACGAGCAGTACTTC.

This chain joins TRBV2 and TRBJ2-6; D remains unclear. Deletions cut 8 bases from V and 1 base from J, with 12 bases between. CDR3 size: 15 residues. Germline V CDR1 and CDR2: SNHLY, FYNNEI. The CDR3 reads CASLYGYSGANVLTF. The CDR3 bases are TGTGCCAGCCTATACGGGTATTCTGGGGCCAACGTCCTGACTTTC.

This clonotype was detected only a few times. This sequence joins TRBV24-1 and TRBJ1-5; 11 positions match TRBD1. This CDR3 region has 13 residues. V was pared by 11 bases and J by 6 bases, with 5 bases of the junction left unmatched. CDR1 is KGHDR, CDR2 SFDVKD, per germline. The CDR3 here is CASRTGGSQPQHF. CDR3 nucleotides: TGTGCCAGCAGGACAGGGGGCAGTCAGCCCCAGCATTTT.

The chain recombines TRBV10-3 with TRBJ1-1; D remains ambiguous. Trimming stripped 2 bases from V and 1 base from J, with 11 bases between. The CDR3 runs to 15 residues. Germline V CDR1 and CDR2: ENHRY, SYGVKD. CDR3 DNA sequence: TGTGCCATCAGTGAGGAGGCCCTGGGGAACACTGAAGCTTTCTTT. Protein sequence: CAISEEALGNTEAFF.

The chain is built from TRBV2 and TRBJ1-4, with 7 positions matching TRBD1. J lost 0 bases, V lost 8 bases, and 3 bases had no gene match. In germline, CDR1 is SNHLY, CDR2 FYNNEI. There are 14 residues in the CDR3. In DNA form, the CDR3 reads TGTGCCAGCTCAGGGACAGCAACTAATGAAAAACTGTTTTTT. It codes for CASSGTATNEKLFF.

This clonotype appeared many times. The CDR3 protein is CASSLAGGRYEQYF. CDR3 DNA sequence: TGTGCCAGCAGCTTGGCCGGGGGTCGCTACGAGCAGTACTTC. The chain uses TRBV5-8 and TRBJ2-7; D perhaps matches TRBD2 (6 bases). Trimming cost V 0 bases and J 3 bases, with 10 bases left between them. This CDR3 is 14 amino acids long. In germline, CDR1 is SGHTS, CDR2 YDEGEE. Full variable domain (remainder filled in from reference TRBV5-8 and TRBJ2-7): EAGVTQSPTHLIKTRGQQATLRCSPISGHTSVYWYQQALGLGLQFLLWYDEGEERNRGNFPPRFSGRQFPNYSSELNVNALELEDSALYLCASSLAGGRYEQYFGPGTRLTVT.

This clonotype occurred a few times. The J gene is TRBJ2-2, the V gene TRBV7-9; D is undetermined. CDR1 is SEHNR and CDR2 is FQNEAQ in the germline V gene (reference sequence). The V and J ends lost 6 bases and 3 bases respectively, with 11 bases between them. This CDR3 contains 14 residues. The CDR3 sequence is CASSEPWDTGELFF. The CDR3 DNA is TGTGCCAGCAGTGAACCATGGGACACCGGGGAGCTGTTTTTT.

V and J are TRBV20-1 and TRBJ2-5, with TRBD2 identical over 8 bases. This CDR3 has 14 amino acids. Germline CDR1 and CDR2: DFQATT and SNEGSKA (reference sequence). J was trimmed by 1 base and V by 5 bases; bases with no gene match: 6. The CDR3 coding sequence is TGCAGTGCTTCAATACTAGCGGTCCAAGAGACCCAGTACTTC. Its protein is CSASILAVQETQYF.

The chain has TRBV7-2 and TRBJ2-7, with a possible D match to TRBD2 (6 bases). CDR1 is SGHTA and CDR2 is FQGNSA in the germline V gene. This CDR3 contains 15 residues. Trimming stripped 5 bases from V and 2 bases from J, with 16 bases between. The CDR3: CASSPGVASTYEQYF. The DNA of the CDR3 is TGTGCCAGCAGCCCGGGGGTAGCGTCCACCTACGAGCAGTACTTC.

This clonotype was detected only a few times. The rearrangement uses TRBV10-3 and TRBJ1-6, with TRBD1 matching 7 bases. The CDR3 runs 13 residues. Germline assignment: CDR1 ENHRY and CDR2 SYGVKD. J lost 8 bases, V lost 10 bases, and 8 bases had no gene match. In nucleotides, the CDR3 is TGTGCCAGCTTGGACAGGATTGATTCACCCCTCCACTTT. Translated: CASLDRIDSPLHF.

The chain employs TRBV12-3 or TRBV12-4 and TRBJ2-7; 7 positions agree with TRBD2. The CDR3 consists of 13 residues. V lost 5 bases, J lost 3 bases, and 4 bases stayed unmatched. CDR3 sequence (DNA): TGTGCCAGCAGTAGGGACTATGTCTACGAGCAGTACTTC. Protein sequence: CASSRDYVYEQYF.

As regards this clonotype: A much larger clone sits a single nucleotide away, making a read error possible. This rearrangement joins TRBV24-1 to TRBJ1-5; D remains unclear. CDR1 is KGHDR, CDR2 SFDVKD, per germline. The CDR3 contains 13 residues. In nucleotides, the CDR3 is TGTGCCAGCAGTTGGTGGAGCGGTCAGCCCCAGCATTTT. The encoded protein is CASSWWSGQPQHF.

This clonotype has more than one count but fewer than ten. The J gene is TRBJ1-6, the V gene TRBV12-3 or TRBV12-4; a weak D match, TRBD1 (5 bases). The CDR3 runs to 14 residues. Trimming pared 6 bases from V and 6 bases from J, leaving 12 bases between. CDR3 DNA: TGTGCCAGCAGACCGGAGACAGTTAATTCACCCCTCCACTTT. Translation: CASRPETVNSPLHF.

The chain couples TRBV20-1 to TRBJ1-5; 7 nucleotides match TRBD1. This CDR3 comprises 14 residues. Looked up from germline, CDR1 is DFQATT and CDR2 is SNEGSKA (reference sequence). The DNA of the CDR3 is TGCAATGCCCTAGGGGGGACAGGCAATCAGCCCCAGCATTTT. It specifies CNALGGTGNQPQHF.

The chain links TRBV7-9 to TRBJ2-7; 8 bases line up with TRBD2. The CDR3 is 16 amino acids. Germline-derived CDR1 and CDR2 are SEHNR and FQNEAQ (reference sequence). Trimming at V came to 5 bases and at J to 4 bases, leaving 13 bases not matched to a gene. CDR3 in DNA: TGTGCCAGCAGCCAAGATTGGCTAGCGGGTGTGTACGAGCAGTACTTC. Translating gives CASSQDWLAGVYEQYF.

This clonotype has just a few counts. The chain has TRBV11-2 and TRBJ1-1; the D is unclear. The length of the CDR3 is 13 residues. The V and J ends lost 5 bases and 5 bases respectively, with 12 bases between them. The germline gives CDR1 SGHAT, CDR2 FQNNGV. CDR3 nucleotides: TGTGCCAGCAGCCCTGACATTGTGACTGAAGCTTTCTTT. Its translation: CASSPDIVTEAFF.

Note on this clonotype: Germline and junction disagree at one end, which may indicate a read error. V is TRBV7-2 and J is TRBJ2-6; 7 bases fit TRBD1. Germline assignment: CDR1 SGHTA and CDR2 FQGNSA. The CDR3 is 19 amino acids. CDR3 residues: CASSLERQGTMTGANVLTF. Here the CDR3 DNA reads TGTGCCAGCAGTTTAGAGAGACAGGGAACCATGACTGGGGCCAACGTCCTGACTTTC.